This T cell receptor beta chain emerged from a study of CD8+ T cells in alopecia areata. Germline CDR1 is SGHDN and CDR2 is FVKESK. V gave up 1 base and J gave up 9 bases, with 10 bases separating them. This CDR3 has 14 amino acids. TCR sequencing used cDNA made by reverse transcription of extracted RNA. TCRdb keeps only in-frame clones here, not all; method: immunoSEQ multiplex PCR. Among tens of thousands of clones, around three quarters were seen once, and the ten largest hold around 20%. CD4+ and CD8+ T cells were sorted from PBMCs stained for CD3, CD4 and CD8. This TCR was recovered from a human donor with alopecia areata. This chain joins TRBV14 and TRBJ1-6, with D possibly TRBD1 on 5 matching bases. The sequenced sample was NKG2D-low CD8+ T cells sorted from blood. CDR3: CASSQGQGVSPLHF. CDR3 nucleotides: TGTGCCAGCAGCCAAGGGCAGGGTGTTTCACCCCTCCACTTT.